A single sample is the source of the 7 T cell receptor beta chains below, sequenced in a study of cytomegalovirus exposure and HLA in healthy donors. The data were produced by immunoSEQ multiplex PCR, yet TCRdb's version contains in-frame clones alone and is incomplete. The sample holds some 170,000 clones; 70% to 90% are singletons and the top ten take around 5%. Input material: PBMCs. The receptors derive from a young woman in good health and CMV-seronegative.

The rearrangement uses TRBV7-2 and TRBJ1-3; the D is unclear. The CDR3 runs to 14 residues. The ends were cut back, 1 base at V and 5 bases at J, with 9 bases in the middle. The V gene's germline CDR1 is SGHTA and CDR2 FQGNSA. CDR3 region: CASSLGSGRNTIYF. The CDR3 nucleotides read TGTGCCAGCAGCTTAGGGTCCGGGCGAAACACCATATATTTT.

DNA of the CDR3: TGTGCCAGCAGCTTCGGGGACAGGGGGCTCAGAGGCAATCAGCCCCAGCATTTT. This gives the protein CASSFGDRGLRGNQPQHF. This chain links TRBV5-6 with TRBJ1-5; 12 nucleotides align to TRBD1. J gave up 2 bases and V 2 bases, and 8 bases lay outside the gene matches. Germline V gene data show CDR1 as SGHDT and CDR2 as YYEEEE. The length of the CDR3 is 18 residues. Supplemented by reference TRBV5-6 and TRBJ1-5, the full variable domain reads DAGVTQSPTHLIKTRGQQVTLRCSPKSGHDTVSWYQQALGQGPQFIFQYYEEEERQRGNFPDRFSGHQFPNYSSELNVNALLLGDSALYLCASSFGDRGLRGNQPQHFGDGTRLSIL.

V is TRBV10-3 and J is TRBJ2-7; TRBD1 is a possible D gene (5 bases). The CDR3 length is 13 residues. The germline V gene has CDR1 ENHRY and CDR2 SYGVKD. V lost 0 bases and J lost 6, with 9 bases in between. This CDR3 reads CAISESLRGEQYF. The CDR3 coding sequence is TGTGCCATCAGTGAGTCACTAAGGGGCGAGCAGTACTTC.

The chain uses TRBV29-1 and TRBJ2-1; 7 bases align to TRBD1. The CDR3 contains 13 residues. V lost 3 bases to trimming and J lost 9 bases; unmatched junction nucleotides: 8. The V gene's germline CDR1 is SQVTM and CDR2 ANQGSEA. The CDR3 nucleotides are TGCAGCGTTGAGTCAGGGGGTAGAATTGAGCAGTTCTTC. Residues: CSVESGGRIEQFF.

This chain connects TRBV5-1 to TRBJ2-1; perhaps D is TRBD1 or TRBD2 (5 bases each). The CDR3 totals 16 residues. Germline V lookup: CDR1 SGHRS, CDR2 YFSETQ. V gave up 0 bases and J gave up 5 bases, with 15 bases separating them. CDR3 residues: CASSLAGEGPHNEQFF. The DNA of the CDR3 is TGCGCCAGCAGCTTGGCCGGTGAGGGGCCCCACAATGAGCAGTTCTTC.

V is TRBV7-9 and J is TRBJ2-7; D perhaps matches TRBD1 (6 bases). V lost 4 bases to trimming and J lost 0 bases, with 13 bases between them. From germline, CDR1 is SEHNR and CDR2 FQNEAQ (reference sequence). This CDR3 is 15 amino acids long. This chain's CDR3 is CASSSPWGPSYEQYF. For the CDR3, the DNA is TGTGCCAGCAGCTCCCCCTGGGGGCCCTCCTACGAGCAGTACTTC.

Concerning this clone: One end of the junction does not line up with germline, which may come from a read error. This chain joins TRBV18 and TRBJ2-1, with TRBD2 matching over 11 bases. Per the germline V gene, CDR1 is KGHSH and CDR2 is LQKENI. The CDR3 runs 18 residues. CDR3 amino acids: CASSPREGRLAGGNEQFF. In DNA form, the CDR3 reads TGTGCCAGCTCCCCACGGGAGGGGCGGCTAGCGGGAGGCAATGAGCAGTTCTTC.